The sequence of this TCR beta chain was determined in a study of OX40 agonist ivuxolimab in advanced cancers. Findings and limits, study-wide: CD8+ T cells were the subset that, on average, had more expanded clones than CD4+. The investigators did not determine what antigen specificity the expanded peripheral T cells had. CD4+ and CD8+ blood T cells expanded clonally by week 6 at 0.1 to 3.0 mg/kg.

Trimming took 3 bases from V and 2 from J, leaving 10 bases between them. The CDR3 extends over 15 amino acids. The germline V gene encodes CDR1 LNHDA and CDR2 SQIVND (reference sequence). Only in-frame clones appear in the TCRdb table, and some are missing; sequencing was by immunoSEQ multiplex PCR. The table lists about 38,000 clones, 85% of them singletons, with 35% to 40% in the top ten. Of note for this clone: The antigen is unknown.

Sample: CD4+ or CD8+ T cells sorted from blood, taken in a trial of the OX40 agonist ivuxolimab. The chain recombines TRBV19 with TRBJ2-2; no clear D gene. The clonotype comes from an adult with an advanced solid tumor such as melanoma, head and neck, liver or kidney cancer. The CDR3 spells CASSIRQLNTGELFF. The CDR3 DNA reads TGTGCCAGTAGTATCCGGCAGCTTAACACCGGGGAGCTGTTTTTT.